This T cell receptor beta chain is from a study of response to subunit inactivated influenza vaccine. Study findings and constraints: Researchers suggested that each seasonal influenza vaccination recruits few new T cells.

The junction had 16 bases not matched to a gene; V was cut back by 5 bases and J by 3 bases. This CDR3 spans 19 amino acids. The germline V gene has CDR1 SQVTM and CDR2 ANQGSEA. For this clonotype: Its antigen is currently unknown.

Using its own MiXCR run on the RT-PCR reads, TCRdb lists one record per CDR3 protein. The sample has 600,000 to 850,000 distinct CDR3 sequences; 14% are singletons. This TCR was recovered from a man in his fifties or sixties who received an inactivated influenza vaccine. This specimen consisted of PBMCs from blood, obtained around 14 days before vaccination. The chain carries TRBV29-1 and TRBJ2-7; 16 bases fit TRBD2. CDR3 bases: TGCAGCGTTCGACAGGGGCCTCCGGGACTAGCGGGGGGGAACTACGAGCAGTACTTC. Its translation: CSVRQGPPGLAGGNYEQYF.